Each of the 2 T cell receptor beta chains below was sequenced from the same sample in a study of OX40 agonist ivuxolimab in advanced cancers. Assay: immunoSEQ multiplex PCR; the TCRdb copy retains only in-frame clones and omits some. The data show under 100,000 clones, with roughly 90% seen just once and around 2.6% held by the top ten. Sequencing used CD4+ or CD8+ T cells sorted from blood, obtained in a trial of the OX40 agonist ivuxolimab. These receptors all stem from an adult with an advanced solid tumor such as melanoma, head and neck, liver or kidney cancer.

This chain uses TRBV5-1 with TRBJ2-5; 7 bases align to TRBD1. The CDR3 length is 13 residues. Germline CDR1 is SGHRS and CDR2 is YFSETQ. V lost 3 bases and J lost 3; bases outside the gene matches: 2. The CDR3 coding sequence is TGCGCCAGCAGCTATGACAGGGAAGAGACCCAGTACTTC. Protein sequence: CASSYDREETQYF.

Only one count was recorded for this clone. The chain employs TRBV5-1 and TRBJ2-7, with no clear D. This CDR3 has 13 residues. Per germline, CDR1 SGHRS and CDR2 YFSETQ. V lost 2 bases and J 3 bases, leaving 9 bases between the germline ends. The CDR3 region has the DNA TGCGCCAGCAGCTTCGACACAATCTACGAGCAGTACTTC. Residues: CASSFDTIYEQYF. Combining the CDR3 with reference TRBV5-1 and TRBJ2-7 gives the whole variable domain KAGVTQTPRYLIKTRGQQVTLSCSPISGHRSVSWYQQTPGQGLQFLFEYFSETQRNKGNFPGRFSGRQFSNSRSEMNVSTLELGDSALYLCASSFDTIYEQYFGPGTRLTVT.